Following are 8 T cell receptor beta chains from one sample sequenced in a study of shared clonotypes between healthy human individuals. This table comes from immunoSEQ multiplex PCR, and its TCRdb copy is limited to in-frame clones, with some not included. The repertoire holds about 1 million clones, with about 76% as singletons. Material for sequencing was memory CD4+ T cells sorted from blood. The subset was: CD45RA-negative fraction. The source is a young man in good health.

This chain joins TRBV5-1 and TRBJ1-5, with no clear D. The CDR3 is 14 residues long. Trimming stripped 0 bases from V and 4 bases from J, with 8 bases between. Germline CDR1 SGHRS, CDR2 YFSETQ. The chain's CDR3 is CASSLDVGNQPQHF. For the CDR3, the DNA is TGCGCCAGCAGCTTGGATGTAGGGAATCAGCCCCAGCATTTT.

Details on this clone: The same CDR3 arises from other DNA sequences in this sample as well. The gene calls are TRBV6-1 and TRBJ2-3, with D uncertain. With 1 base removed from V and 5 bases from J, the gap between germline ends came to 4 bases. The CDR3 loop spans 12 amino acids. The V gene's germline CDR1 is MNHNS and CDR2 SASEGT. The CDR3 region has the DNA TGTGCCAGCAGTGAAGTCGGAGATACGCAGTATTTT. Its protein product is CASSEVGDTQYF.

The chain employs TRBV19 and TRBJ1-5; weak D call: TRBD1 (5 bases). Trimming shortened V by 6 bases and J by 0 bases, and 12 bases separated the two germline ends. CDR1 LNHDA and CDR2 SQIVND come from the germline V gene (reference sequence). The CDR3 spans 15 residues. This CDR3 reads CASRSQGNSNQPQHF. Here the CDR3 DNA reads TGTGCCAGTAGATCTCAGGGAAATAGCAATCAGCCCCAGCATTTT.

The DNA of the CDR3 is TGTGCCAGCTCAATGTCGGGGGGGGACTTGAGTGGTGAGCAGTTCTTC. Its protein product is CASSMSGGDLSGEQFF. V usage is TRBV18 and J usage is TRBJ2-1; TRBD2 matches at 8 bases. V gave up 5 bases and J gave up 9 bases; unmatched junction bases: 15. The CDR3 totals 16 residues. Germline-derived CDR1 and CDR2 are KGHSH and LQKENI.

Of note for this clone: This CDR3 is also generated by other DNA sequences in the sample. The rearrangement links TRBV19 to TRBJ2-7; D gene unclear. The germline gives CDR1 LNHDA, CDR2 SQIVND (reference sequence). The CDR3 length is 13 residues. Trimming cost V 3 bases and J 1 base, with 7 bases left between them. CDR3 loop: CASSITGSYEQYF. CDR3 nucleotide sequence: TGTGCCAGTAGTATTACGGGTTCCTACGAGCAGTACTTC.

DNA of the CDR3: TGTGCCAGCAGCTTGTACCCGCTCCTCTACGAGCAGTACTTC. It translates to CASSLYPLLYEQYF. The rearrangement links TRBV5-6 to TRBJ2-7, with unresolved D. The CDR3 spans 14 residues. Germline CDR1 and CDR2: SGHDT and YYEEEE. V lost 1 base and J 3 bases, leaving 11 bases between the germline ends. The complete variable domain, with remaining parts taken from reference TRBV5-6 and TRBJ2-7, reads DAGVTQSPTHLIKTRGQQVTLRCSPKSGHDTVSWYQQALGQGPQFIFQYYEEEERQRGNFPDRFSGHQFPNYSSELNVNALLLGDSALYLCASSLYPLLYEQYFGPGTRLTVT.

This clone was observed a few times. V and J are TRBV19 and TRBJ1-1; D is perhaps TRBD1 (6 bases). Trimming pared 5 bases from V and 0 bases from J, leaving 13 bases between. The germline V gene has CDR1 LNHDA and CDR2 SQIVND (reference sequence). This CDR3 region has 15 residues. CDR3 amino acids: CASSDYRAVNTEAFF. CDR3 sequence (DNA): TGTGCCAGTAGTGACTACAGGGCGGTGAACACTGAAGCTTTCTTT.

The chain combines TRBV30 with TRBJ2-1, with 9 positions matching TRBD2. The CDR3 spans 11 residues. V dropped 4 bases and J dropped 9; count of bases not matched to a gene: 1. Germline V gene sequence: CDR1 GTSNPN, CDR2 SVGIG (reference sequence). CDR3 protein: CAWTSGIEQFF. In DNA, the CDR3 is TGTGCCTGGACTAGCGGGATTGAGCAGTTCTTC.